This T cell receptor (beta chain) came from a study of cytomegalovirus exposure and HLA in healthy donors. Primers included in the PCR were 60 Vbeta and 13 Jbeta primers. Data came from immunoSEQ multiplex PCR; TCRdb stores just in-frame clones and leaves some out. The table shows about 190,000 clones, with about 87% occurring only once. The receptor's source is a man aged 30 to 45 in good health and CMV-seronegative. Sequences were obtained from PBMCs.

This CDR3 reads CASSLISGTNTGELFF. In DNA form, the CDR3 reads TGTGCCAGCAGTTTGATCAGCGGTACGAACACCGGGGAGCTGTTTTTT. The chain couples TRBV28 to TRBJ2-2; possible D gene TRBD2, 5 bases. The CDR3 covers 16 residues. V was trimmed by 3 bases and J by 0 bases, leaving 11 bases between them. Germline V gene lookup returns CDR1 MDHEN and CDR2 SYDVKM.